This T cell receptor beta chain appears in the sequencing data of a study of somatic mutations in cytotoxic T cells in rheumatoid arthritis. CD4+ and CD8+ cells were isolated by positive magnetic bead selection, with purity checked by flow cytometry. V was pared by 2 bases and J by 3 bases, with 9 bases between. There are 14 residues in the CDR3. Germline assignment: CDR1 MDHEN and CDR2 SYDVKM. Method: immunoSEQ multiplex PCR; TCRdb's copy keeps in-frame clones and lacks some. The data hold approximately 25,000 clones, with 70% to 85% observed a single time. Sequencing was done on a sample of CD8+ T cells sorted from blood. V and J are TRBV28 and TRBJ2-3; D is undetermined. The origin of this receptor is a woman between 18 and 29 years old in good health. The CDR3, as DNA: TGTGCCAGCAGTTTAGGCGTGGGGACAGATACGCAGTATTTT. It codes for CASSLGVGTDTQYF.